This TCR beta chain was sequenced in a study of T cells expressing NK-cell markers. Study outcomes and limitations: Among several donors, these clonotypes also ranked first in the CD3+CD56-NKG2C+ fraction. In roughly six donors, dominant CD3+CD56+NKG2C+ clonotypes ranked among the top 10 CD8+ clonotypes.

On this clonotype itself: Its antigen is not known.

TCRdb re-called the 5' RACE reads; every CDR3 protein appears as one record, without DNA. This sample carries about 260,000 distinct CDR3 sequences, with roughly 4.2% going to the ten biggest clones. This CDR3 comprises 14 residues. The sequenced sample was blood T cells: a sorted CD56 or NKG2C T cell subset, CD4+ or CD8+ T cells, or bulk PBMC T cells (not recorded which). This sequence joins TRBV12-3 or TRBV12-4 and TRBJ2-5; absent DNA, TCRdb's TRBD2 call cannot be checked. The clonotype comes from a woman aged 18 to 75 in good health. The chain's CDR3 is CASSFREGWETQYF.